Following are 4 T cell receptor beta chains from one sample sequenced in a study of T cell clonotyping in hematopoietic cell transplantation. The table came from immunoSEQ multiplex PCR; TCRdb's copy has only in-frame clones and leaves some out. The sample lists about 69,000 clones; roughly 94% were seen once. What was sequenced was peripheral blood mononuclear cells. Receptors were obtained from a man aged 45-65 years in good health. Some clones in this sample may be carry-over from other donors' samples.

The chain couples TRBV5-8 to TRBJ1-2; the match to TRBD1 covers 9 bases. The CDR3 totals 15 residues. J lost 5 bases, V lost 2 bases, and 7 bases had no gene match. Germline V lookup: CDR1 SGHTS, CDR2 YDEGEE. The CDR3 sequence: CASSLSTGGEYGYTF. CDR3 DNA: TGTGCCAGCAGCTTATCGACAGGGGGAGAATATGGCTACACCTTC.

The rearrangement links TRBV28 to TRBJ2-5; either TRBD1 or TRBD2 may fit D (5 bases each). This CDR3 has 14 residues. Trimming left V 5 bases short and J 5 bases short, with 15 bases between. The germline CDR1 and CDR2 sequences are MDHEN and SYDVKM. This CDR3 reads CASSLGPRGETQYF. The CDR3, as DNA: TGTGCCAGCAGTCTGGGACCTCGTGGGGAGACCCAGTACTTC. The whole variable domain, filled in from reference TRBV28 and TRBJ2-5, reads DVKVTQSSRYLVKRTGEKVFLECVQDMDHENMFWYRQDPGLGLRLIYFSYDVKMKEKGDIPEGYSVSREKKERFSLILESASTNQTSMYLCASSLGPRGETQYFGPGTRLLVL.

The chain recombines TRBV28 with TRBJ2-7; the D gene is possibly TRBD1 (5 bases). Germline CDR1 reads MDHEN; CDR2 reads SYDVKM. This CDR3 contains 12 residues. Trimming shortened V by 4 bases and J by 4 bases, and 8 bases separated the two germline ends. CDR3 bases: TGTGCCAGCAGTTCAACAGGATACGAGCAGTACTTC. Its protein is CASSSTGYEQYF.

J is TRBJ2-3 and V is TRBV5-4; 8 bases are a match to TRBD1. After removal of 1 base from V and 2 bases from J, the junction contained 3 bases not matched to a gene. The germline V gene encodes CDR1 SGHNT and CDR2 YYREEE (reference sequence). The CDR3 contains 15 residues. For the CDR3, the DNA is TGTGCCAGCAGCTTGTTGGGACAGGCCACAGATACGCAGTATTTT. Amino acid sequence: CASSLLGQATDTQYF. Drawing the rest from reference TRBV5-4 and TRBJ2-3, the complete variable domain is ETGVTQSPTHLIKTRGQQVTLRCSSQSGHNTVSWYQQALGQGPQFIFQYYREEENGRGNFPPRFSGLQFPNYSSELNVNALELDDSALYLCASSLLGQATDTQYFGPGTRLTVL.